The subject of this entry is one TCR beta chain. This record belongs to a study of cytomegalovirus exposure and HLA in healthy donors. Use of 60 Vbeta and 13 Jbeta primers characterized the PCR. Assay: immunoSEQ multiplex PCR; the TCRdb copy retains only in-frame clones and omits some. The sample has around 60,000 clones, roughly 73% seen once. Germline values: CDR1 SEHNR, CDR2 FQNEAQ (reference sequence). The length of the CDR3 is 15 residues. V lost 4 bases to trimming and J lost 8 bases; unmatched junction nucleotides: 9. This TCR came from a middle-aged woman in good health and CMV-seropositive. The V call is TRBV7-9, the J call TRBJ2-1; 9 nucleotides match TRBD1. Sequencing input: PBMCs. The CDR3 here is CASSYTGGASYEQFF. As DNA, the CDR3 is TGTGCCAGCAGCTATACAGGGGGCGCGAGCTATGAGCAGTTCTTC.